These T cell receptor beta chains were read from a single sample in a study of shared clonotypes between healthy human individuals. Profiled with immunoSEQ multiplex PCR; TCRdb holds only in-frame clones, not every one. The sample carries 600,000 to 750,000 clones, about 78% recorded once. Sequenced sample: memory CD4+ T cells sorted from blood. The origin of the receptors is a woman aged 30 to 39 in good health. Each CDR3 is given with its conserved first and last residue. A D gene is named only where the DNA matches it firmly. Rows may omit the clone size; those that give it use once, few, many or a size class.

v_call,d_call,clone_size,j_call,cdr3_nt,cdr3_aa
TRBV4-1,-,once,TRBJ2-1,TGCGCCAGCAGCCAATTAGAAGGGTTGGACAATGAGCAGTTCTTC,CASSQLEGLDNEQFF
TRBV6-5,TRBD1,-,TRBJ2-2,TGTGCCAGCAGGTGGACAGGAAGGAACACCGGGGAGCTGTTTTTT,CASRWTGRNTGELFF
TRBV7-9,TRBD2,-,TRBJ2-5,TGTGCCAGCAGCTTAGCTCTGACTAGCGACCAAGAGACCCAGTACTTC,CASSLALTSDQETQYF
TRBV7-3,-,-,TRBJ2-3,TGTGCCAGCAGCTCCATGGGCAGCACAGATACGCAGTATTTT,CASSSMGSTDTQYF
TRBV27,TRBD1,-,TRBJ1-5,TGTGCCAGCAGTCCCGCCGACAGGGGGAGGCAGCCCCAGCATTTT,CASSPADRGRQPQHF
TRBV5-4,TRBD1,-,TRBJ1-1,TGTGCCAGCAGCCTAACCGCAGGGGCAGGGGGGACTGAAGCTTTCTTT,CASSLTAGAGGTEAFF
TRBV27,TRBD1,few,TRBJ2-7,TGTGCCAGCAGTTTCCGACAGGGGTCCTACGAGCAGTACTTC,CASSFRQGSYEQYF
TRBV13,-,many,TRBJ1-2,TGTGCCAGCAGAAGGGAGGGGGGACCCTATGGCTACACCTTC,CASRREGGPYGYTF
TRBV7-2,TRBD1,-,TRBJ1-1,TGTGCCAGCAGCCCACGGACAGGGGAATACACTGAAGCTTTCTTT,CASSPRTGEYTEAFF
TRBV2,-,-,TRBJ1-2,TGTGCCAGCAGTGAGAACTATGGCTACACCTTC,CASSENYGYTF
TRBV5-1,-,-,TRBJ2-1,TGCGCCAGCAGCCTCTCTAACAATGAGCAGTTCTTC,CASSLSNNEQFF
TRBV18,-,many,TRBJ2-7,TGTGCCAGCTCAGCGAACTCCTACGAGCAGTACTTC,CASSANSYEQYF
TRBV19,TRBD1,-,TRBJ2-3,TGTGCCAGTAGTATGAGACAGGGCCACACAGATACGCAGTATTTT,CASSMRQGHTDTQYF
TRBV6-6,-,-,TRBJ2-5,TGTGCCAGCAGTTATCGGGAGAGGGAGACCCAGTACTTC,CASSYRERETQYF
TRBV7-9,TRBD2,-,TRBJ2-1,TGTGCCAGCAGCGGAAGGACTAGCGTCAGGTACAATGAGCAGTTCTTC,CASSGRTSVRYNEQFF
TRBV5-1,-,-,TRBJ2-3,TGCGCCAGCAGCTTGGAACAGGGCACAGATACGCAGTATTTT,CASSLEQGTDTQYF
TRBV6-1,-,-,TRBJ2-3,TGTGCCAGCAGTGAAACCTGGGGGGCCACAGATACGCAGTATTTT,CASSETWGATDTQYF
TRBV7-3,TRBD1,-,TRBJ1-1,TGTGCCAGCAGCCAGGGGGCGAACACTGAAGCTTTCTTT,CASSQGANTEAFF
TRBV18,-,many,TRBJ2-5,TGTGCCAGCTCAGCCTTCCAAGAGACCCAGTACTTC,CASSAFQETQYF
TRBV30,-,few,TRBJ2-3,TGTGCCTGGAGGACCGTTTTCGGGCGAGGAGATACGCAGTATTTT,CAWRTVFGRGDTQYF
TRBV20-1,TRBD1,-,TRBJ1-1,TGCAGTGCCCGGGGACAGGGGTTCTTT,CSARGQGFF
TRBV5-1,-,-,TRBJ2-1,TGCGCCAGCAGCTTGGTCGGCGGGACCTACAATGAGCAGTTCTTC,CASSLVGGTYNEQFF
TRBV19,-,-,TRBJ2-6,TGTGCCAGTAGTACAGCTCTCTGGGGGGCCAACGTCCTGACTTTC,CASSTALWGANVLTF
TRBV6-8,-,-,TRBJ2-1,TGTGCCAGCAGTTACGGGTGGACCTGGGATTACAATGAGCAGTTCTTC,CASSYGWTWDYNEQFF
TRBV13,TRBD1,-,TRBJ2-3,TGTGCCAGCAGCGTTCGACAGGGCTGGTTAACAGATACGCAGTATTTT,CASSVRQGWLTDTQYF
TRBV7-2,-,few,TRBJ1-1,TGTGCCAGCAGCTTATACTCTGGACGTGGGGACACTGAAGCTTTCTTT,CASSLYSGRGDTEAFF
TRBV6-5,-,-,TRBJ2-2,TGTGCCAGCAGTTACGGTTCTATTGGGGCCGGGGAGCTGTTTTTT,CASSYGSIGAGELFF
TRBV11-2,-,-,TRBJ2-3,TGTGCCAGCAGCTTGGAACCTAGCACAGATACGCAGTATTTT,CASSLEPSTDTQYF
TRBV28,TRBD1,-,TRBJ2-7,TGTGCCAGCAGTTGGGACAGCCGCGAGCAGTACTTC,CASSWDSREQYF
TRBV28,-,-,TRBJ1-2,TGTGCCAGCAGTTTGGTCCAGAAAGGGGATGGCTACACCTTC,CASSLVQKGDGYTF
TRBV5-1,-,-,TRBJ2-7,TGCGCCAGCAGCCAGCAGGGCTACGAGCAGTACTTC,CASSQQGYEQYF
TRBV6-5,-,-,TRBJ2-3,TGTGCCAGCAGTTACCAAGCGAGCACAGATACGCAGTATTTT,CASSYQASTDTQYF
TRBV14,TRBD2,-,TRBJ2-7,TGTGCCAGCAGCAGGACTAGCGGGAGGGAACTCTCCTACGAGCAGTACTTC,CASSRTSGRELSYEQYF
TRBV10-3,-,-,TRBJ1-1,TGTGCCATCAGCACACAACTGCACACTGAAGCTTTCTTT,CAISTQLHTEAFF
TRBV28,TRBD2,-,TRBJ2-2,TGTGCCAGCAGTAGACCCGAGCGGGGCACCGGGGAGCTGTTTTTT,CASSRPERGTGELFF
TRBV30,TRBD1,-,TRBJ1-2,TGTGCCTGCGGGGACAGGGGCCAAATTAACTATGGCTACACCTTC,CACGDRGQINYGYTF
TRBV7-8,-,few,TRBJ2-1,TGTGCCAGCAGCTTAAATTCCCTCGTAGTCAATGAGCAGTTCTTC,CASSLNSLVVNEQFF
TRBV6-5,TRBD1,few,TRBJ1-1,TGTGCCAGCAGTTACTTGACAGGGGCTGAAGCTTTCTTT,CASSYLTGAEAFF
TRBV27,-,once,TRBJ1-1,TGTGCCAGCAGAACAGGACCACTTGAAGCTTTCTTT,CASRTGPLEAFF
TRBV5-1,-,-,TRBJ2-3,TGCGCCAGCAGCTCCGGACAGCCAGGGGCGGATACGCAGTATTTT,CASSSGQPGADTQYF
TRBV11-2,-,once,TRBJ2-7,TGTGCCAGCAACCCGGGGGCTAGCGAGATGTACGAGCAGTACTTC,CASNPGASEMYEQYF
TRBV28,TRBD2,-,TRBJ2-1,TGTGCCAGCACCCCGGCGCTAGCGGGATTGGCGAATGAGCAGTTCTTC,CASTPALAGLANEQFF
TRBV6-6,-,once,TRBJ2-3,TGTGCCAGCAGTCCGGGCCCCACAGATACGCAGTATTTT,CASSPGPTDTQYF
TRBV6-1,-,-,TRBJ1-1,TGTGCCAGCAGTGAACGGATCTCGAGACATTCAGCTTTCTTT,CASSERISRHSAFF
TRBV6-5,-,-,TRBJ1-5,TGTGCCAGCAGCCCCTATAGGGCTGGGACTCAGCCCCAGCATTTT,CASSPYRAGTQPQHF